This T cell receptor (beta chain) is drawn from a study of Ad26.COV2.S vaccination and SARS-CoV-2 variants (dated by TCRdb to the early 2020s). Study-wide context: Vaccine-arm donors came from COV1001, a multicentre, randomized, double-blind, placebo-controlled phase I-IIa trial of Ad26.COV2.S in healthy adults. Dosing of Ad26.COV2.S was intramuscular, at either 5x10^10 or 1x10^11 viral particles, delivered as one shot or as two shots spaced 56 days apart. The specificity and breadth of SARS-CoV-2-reactive T cell receptors after Ad26.COV2.S vaccination were assessed by TCRbeta repertoire sequencing. A total of 32 samples were included in the TCR-sequenced set, comprising around 19 Ad26.COV2.S vaccine recipients, 5 placebo recipients and 8 SARS-CoV-2 convalescent individuals. Participants in the trial were split at random into five groups of five each, receiving low-dose or high-dose Ad26.COV2.S once or twice, or else placebo on both occasions. Blinding of investigators to trial group allocation was maintained during experiments and outcome assessment.

The research as a whole found: Comparing responses between vaccine doses or regimens was not something the study was powered to do. Vaccine and placebo recipients had similar non-spike TCR breadth, a finding consistent with the vaccine containing only spike. After vaccination, spike-specific CD8+ and CD4+ T cell responses were reported to show substantial breadth. According to the authors, total T cell responses may have been underestimated by the TCR breadth and depth analyses. Spike-specific TCR breadth was higher in Ad26.COV2.S recipients than in placebo recipients (P = 0.0014).

This clone appeared a single time. Its target antigen remains unknown. Within one base of it there is no much larger clone, and no base qualities were kept. Explained via the paper, the treatment or condition label denotes: 15 to 20 received Ad26.COV2.S at low or high dose, single or two shots; 5 received placebo; per-sample allocation not given. For vaccine and placebo recipients, repertoires were sequenced using samples collected on day 63 after the first injection. Cohort 1b enrolled some 25 adults aged 18-55 years at a single site in Boston, USA, between 29 July and 7 August 2020. Ad26.COV2.S was a replication-incompetent adenovirus type 26 vector expressing a prefusion-stabilized SARS-CoV-2 spike protein from the original Wuhan strain. The germline V gene sets CDR1 to SGHAT and CDR2 to FQNNGV. The junction carries 10 bases between V and J, which are trimmed by 5 bases and 2 bases respectively. The CDR3 covers 14 residues, taking in both the cysteine and the phenylalanine. Kept here is only the CDR3 DNA, which spans 42 bases and is read in frame from base 1.

The immunoSEQ Assay was used to sequence TCRbeta CDR3 regions. After extraction, genomic DNA underwent amplification by bias-controlled multiplex PCR, followed by high-throughput sequencing. Under the source paper's analysis protocol: Collapsing and filtering of sequences were performed to quantify the absolute abundance of each unique TCRbeta CDR3 region. Usable DNA was measured by amplifying reference genes present in all nucleated cells, and TCRbeta template counts were normalized to that usable DNA to estimate T cell fraction. Repertoire TCRs were annotated as SARS-CoV-2-specific when V gene, CDR3 amino acid sequence and J gene were exactly matched to a known reactive TCR set. The reference SARS-CoV-2 TCR set was obtained from MIRA and was filtered for enrichment in COVID-19-positive ImmuneCODE repertoires, whereby public or cross-reactive TCRs were removed. Using the MIRA antigens, annotated TCRs were further analysed by specific ORF or by position within an ORF. Breadth was defined as the number of annotated unique rearrangements divided by the total number of unique productive rearrangements, and depth was defined as the summed frequency of the annotated unique rearrangements. Two-sided Wilcoxon rank-sum tests were used to compare TCR breadth between groups. TCRdb carries this immuneACCESS record with in-frame sequences only. Its versions omit some clonotypes, under half of them owing to an unresolved V gene in the studies checked, with the rest unexplained. V and J calls and clone size are those listed in that table; D and trimming were worked out from the DNA. Recorded for this sample are fewer than 500,000 clones; approximately 89% of them occurred a single time. Approximately 2.5% of the sample is taken by the ten largest.

Specimen: peripheral blood, collected in a trial of Ad26.COV2.S vaccine versus placebo. The source of this sequence is a person aged 18-65 years who received the Ad26.COV2.S COVID-19 vaccine or a placebo. The rearrangement joined TRBV11-2 to TRBJ1-3, with a weak D call of TRBD1 (6 bases match). The DNA sequence reads TGTGCCAGCAGCAATTACAGGGCTGGAAACACCATATATTTT. The translation is CASSNYRAGNTIYF.